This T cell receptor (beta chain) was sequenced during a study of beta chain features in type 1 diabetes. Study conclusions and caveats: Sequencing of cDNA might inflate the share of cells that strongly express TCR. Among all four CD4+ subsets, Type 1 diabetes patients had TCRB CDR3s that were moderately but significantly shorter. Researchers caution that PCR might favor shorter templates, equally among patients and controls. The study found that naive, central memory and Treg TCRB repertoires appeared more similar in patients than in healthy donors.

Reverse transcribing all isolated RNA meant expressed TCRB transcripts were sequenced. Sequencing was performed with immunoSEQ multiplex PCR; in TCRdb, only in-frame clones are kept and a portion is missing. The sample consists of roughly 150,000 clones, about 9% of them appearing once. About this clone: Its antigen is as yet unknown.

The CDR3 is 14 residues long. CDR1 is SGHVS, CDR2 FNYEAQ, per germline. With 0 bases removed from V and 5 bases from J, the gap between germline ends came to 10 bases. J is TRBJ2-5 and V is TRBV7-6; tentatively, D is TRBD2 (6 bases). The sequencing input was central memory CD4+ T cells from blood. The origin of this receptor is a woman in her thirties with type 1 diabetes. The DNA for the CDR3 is TGTGCCAGCAGCTTAGCAGTGGGAGGCGAGACCCAGTACTTC. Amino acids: CASSLAVGGETQYF.